These 8 T cell receptor beta chains share one sample of origin, sequenced in a study of OX40 agonist ivuxolimab in advanced cancers. TCRdb's table, derived via immunoSEQ multiplex PCR, lists solely in-frame clones and lacks some. Of roughly 43,000 clones in the sample, roughly 91% were seen once. The source was CD4+ or CD8+ T cells sorted from blood, collected in a trial of the OX40 agonist ivuxolimab. All receptors come from an adult with an advanced solid tumor such as melanoma, head and neck, liver or kidney cancer.

The rearrangement joins TRBV27 to TRBJ2-3; D remains unclear. This CDR3 has 17 amino acids. CDR1 and CDR2 (germline): MNHEY, SMNVEV (reference sequence). With 4 bases removed from V and 4 bases from J, the gap between germline ends came to 21 bases. CDR3 sequence (DNA): TGTGCCAGCAGTTACCAAACTTCACAGAACCTGGCAGATACGCAGTATTTT. Translating it yields CASSYQTSQNLADTQYF.

V gene TRBV4-1 combines with J gene TRBJ2-1; 9 bases are a match to TRBD2. V was clipped by 1 base and J by 8 bases; unmatched bases: 9. The CDR3 spans 16 residues. Germline V gives CDR1 MGHRA, CDR2 YSYEKL. The CDR3 sequence: CASSQVRAGGGYEQFF. The CDR3 nucleotides read TGCGCCAGCAGCCAAGTTCGTGCGGGGGGGGGCTATGAGCAGTTCTTC.

This clone was counted once. The chain carries TRBV7-8 and TRBJ2-7; D gene ambiguous. V lost 0 bases and J lost 7, with 13 bases in between. Germline V gene data show CDR1 as SGHVS and CDR2 as FQNEAQ. The length of the CDR3 is 14 residues. CDR3 DNA sequence: TGTGCCAGCAGCTTAGCAGGTCCTCTCCGGGAGCAGTACTTC. Its protein is CASSLAGPLREQYF.

CDR3: CASSEWGGNTEAFF. In nucleotides, the CDR3 is TGTGCCAGCAGTGAATGGGGCGGGAACACTGAAGCTTTCTTT. This chain links TRBV6-1 with TRBJ1-1; weak D call: TRBD1 (5 bases). Trimming took 2 bases from V and 1 from J, leaving 8 bases between them. The CDR3 sequence is 14 residues long. Germline values: CDR1 MNHNS, CDR2 SASEGT.

There are a few counts of this clone. The chain joins TRBV10-2 to TRBJ2-3; D is tentatively TRBD1 or TRBD2 (5 bases each). The CDR3 is 14 amino acids. Per the germline V gene, CDR1 is WSHSY and CDR2 is SAAADI. The V end was cut by 2 bases, the J end by 1 base, with 7 bases between. CDR3 sequence (DNA): TGCGCCAGCAGTGAGATGGGGGGCACAGATACGCAGTATTTT. It encodes CASSEMGGTDTQYF.

The rearrangement uses TRBV28 and TRBJ1-5, with D perhaps TRBD1 (5 bases). V lost 8 bases and J 0 bases, leaving 11 bases between the germline ends. From germline, CDR1 is MDHEN and CDR2 SYDVKM. The CDR3 spans 14 residues. CDR3 in amino acids: CASDQGNSNQPQHF. CDR3 bases: TGTGCCAGCGACCAGGGCAATAGCAATCAGCCCCAGCATTTT.

This chain uses TRBV25-1 with TRBJ2-6; D is perhaps TRBD1 (6 bases). The ends were cut back, 4 bases at V and 2 bases at J, with 6 bases in the middle. In germline, CDR1 is MGHDK, CDR2 SYGVNS. The CDR3 runs to 14 residues. In DNA form, the CDR3 reads TGTGCCAGCAGTGGGACAGCTGGGGCCAACGTCCTGACTTTC. Protein: CASSGTAGANVLTF.

V and J are TRBV5-1 and TRBJ2-2, with 9 bases identical to TRBD2. Germline CDR1 and CDR2: SGHRS and YFSETQ. The CDR3 runs to 15 residues. V trimming: 0 bases; J trimming: 4 bases; junction bases outside the gene matches: 1. CDR3 DNA sequence: TGCGCCAGCAGCTTGGGACTAGCGGTCACCGGGGAGCTGTTTTTT. Amino acids: CASSLGLAVTGELFF.